What follows is one T cell receptor beta chain and its context. This entry is derived from a study of cytomegalovirus exposure and HLA in healthy donors. Overall study: Among the 400 or so donors who were genotyped, roughly 76% fell in the genetic ancestry cluster that is associated with self-reported Caucasian donors.

Germline V gene sequence: CDR1 SGHKS, CDR2 YYEKEE (reference sequence). The CDR3 is made up of 15 amino acids. V shed 5 bases and J 2 bases; nucleotides not matched to a gene: 7. PCR primers comprised 60 Vbeta and 13 Jbeta primers. Repertoires were generated with immunoSEQ multiplex PCR, while TCRdb's copy carries only in-frame clones and drops some. Among some 200,000 clones, around three quarters were seen once, and the ten largest hold about 2.3%. The sequenced material came from PBMCs. This chain connects TRBV5-5 to TRBJ2-3, with 8 nucleotides matching TRBD1. The sequence was collected from a woman in her 50s in good health and CMV-seronegative. CDR3 sequence reads: CASRQGQAITDTQYF. For the CDR3, the DNA is TGTGCCAGCAGGCAGGGACAGGCGATCACAGATACGCAGTATTTT.